The 3 T cell receptor beta chains reported below all come from one sample, sequenced in a study of T cell repertoires in cytomegalovirus infection (dated by TCRdb to the late 2010s). Sequencing instrument: Illumina HiSeq 1500. The public sequencing data were trimmed at Q25 with fastp and processed into clonotypes with MiXCR by TCRdb, which kept only in-frame beta chains. When rows share a CDR3 protein, they turn into one entry using the most common DNA and genes. Recorded for this sample are about 770,000 distinct CDR3 sequences; about 27% of them occurred a single time. About an eighth of the sample rests with the top ten. The treatment or condition label of this sample denotes: in vitro stimulation with specific CMV peptide epitopes to enrich CMV-specific T cells. These TCRs are of unknown antigen specificity. Sequenced material: cultured CD8+ T cells from PBMCs, taken from culture after CMV antigen stimulation. These receptors were taken from a human donor in good health (CMV status not recorded). Some clones in this sample may be carry-over from other donors' samples.

In this sample, this clonotype turned up a few times. The chain carries TRBV28 and TRBJ2-5, with a possible D match to TRBD2 (5 bases). CDR3 size: 13 residues. Germline CDR1 MDHEN, CDR2 SYDVKM. Trimming took 5 bases from V and 2 from J, leaving 9 bases between them. CDR3 DNA: TGTGCCAGCAGTACGACTATGCAAGAGACCCAGTACTTC. Its protein is CASSTTMQETQYF.

This clonotype came up once. The chain carries TRBV4-2 and TRBJ1-2; D is unresolved. This CDR3 is built from 13 residues. The V gene's germline CDR1 is LGHNA and CDR2 YNFKEQ. Trimming removed 0 bases from V and 6 bases from J, with 8 bases in between. CDR3 protein: CASSQEGSNGYTF. CDR3 nucleotides: TGTGCCAGCAGCCAAGAAGGGTCTAATGGCTACACCTTC.

This chain links TRBV27 with TRBJ1-4; TRBD1 agrees at 8 bases. Germline V lookup: CDR1 MNHEY, CDR2 SMNVEV (reference sequence). Unmatched junction bases numbered 5, after V lost 5 bases and J lost 3 bases. The CDR3 covers 15 residues. The CDR3 protein is CASSETGEANEKLFF. The DNA of the CDR3 is TGTGCCAGCAGTGAGACAGGGGAGGCTAATGAAAAACTGTTTTTT.